This TCR beta chain derives from a study of beta chain features in type 1 diabetes. General observations from the study: Type 1 diabetes patients had moderately but significantly shorter TCRB CDR3s in all four CD4+ subsets.

J gave up 11 bases and V 0 bases, and 7 bases lay outside the gene matches. Germline V lookup: CDR1 SGHRS, CDR2 YFSETQ. This CDR3 contains 14 residues. On this clone: Its target is not known.

cDNA synthesis used the whole RNA isolate, giving expressed TCRB sequences. A few million reads, on average, came from each naive, central memory and regulatory T cell sample. TCRdb's table, derived via immunoSEQ multiplex PCR, lists solely in-frame clones and lacks some. This table has about 170,000 clones, approximately 7.9% appearing once. The clonotype was recovered from a man between 18 and 35 years old with type 1 diabetes. The sample taken for sequencing was central memory CD4+ T cells from blood. The chain is built from TRBV5-1 and TRBJ1-4; the match to TRBD1 covers 7 bases. The CDR3 region is CASSLGTGVTKLFF. CDR3 sequence (DNA): TGCGCCAGCAGCTTGGGAACAGGGGTGACTAAACTGTTTTTT.